This T cell receptor beta chain derives from a study of blood T cells in healthy people across ages. Whole-study findings and limits: Long-lived donors exceeded aged donors in naive CD4+ cells and diversity. The unknown donor CMV status may have confounded expanded clonotype changes.

Many counts were recorded for this clonotype. The antigen is undetermined. Primed by a sample-barcoded 5' primer and a J-beta primer mix, a second PCR proceeded for about 6 to 11 cycles. TCRdb processed the 5' RACE reads anew with MiXCR; each CDR3 protein has one entry. The table records 1 million to 1.2 million distinct CDR3 sequences, about two fifths of them present only once. Germline lookup yields CDR1 SGHRS and CDR2 YFSETQ. V was clipped by 0 bases and J by 4 bases, with 10 bases between them. This CDR3 is 14 amino acids long. Sequenced input: blood. This TCR was sampled from a man aged 18-30 years in good health. This chain uses TRBV5-1 with TRBJ2-5, with no clear D. As DNA, the CDR3 is TGCGCCAGCAGCTTGGAAGGGAACGGAGAGACCCAGTACTTC. This sequence encodes CASSLEGNGETQYF.